This TCR beta chain originates from a study of PD-L1 blockade in urothelial cancer. Study overall: Blood samples contained a median about 150,000 T cells.

J was trimmed by 5 bases and V by 4 bases; bases with no gene match: 3. Per germline, CDR1 WNHNN and CDR2 SYGVQD (reference sequence). The CDR3 has 13 amino acids. Study-wide findings and caveats: Better survival was forecast by a pretreatment blood TCR clonality below the median.

Profiling relied on immunoSEQ multiplex PCR, and the TCRdb table lists in-frame clones only, not all of them. The sample has 85,000 to 90,000 clones, over 65% seen once; the top ten hold roughly 14%. Points on this clone: What it binds is not known.

The time point is: pretreatment peripheral blood. Sampling of each patient yielded between 1 and 8 specimens, collected pretreatment and on-treatment. The gene calls are TRBV10-1 and TRBJ2-5; TRBD2 agrees at 8 bases. The sequencing here drew on PBMCs, taken around atezolizumab (anti-PD-L1) treatment. The sequence was obtained from a man aged 60-69 years with urothelial cancer. The CDR3 DNA reads TGCGCCAGCAGTGCAGGCGGGAGGGAGACCCAGTACTTC. It is translated as CASSAGGRETQYF.